This T cell receptor (beta chain) emerged from a study of cytomegalovirus exposure and HLA in healthy donors. The primer mix had 60 Vbeta and 13 Jbeta primers. The assay was immunoSEQ multiplex PCR, and TCRdb's table has in-frame clones only and misses some. This table holds roughly 180,000 clones, 70% to 80% found once. The CDR3 length is 19 residues. Germline V lookup: CDR1 LGHNA, CDR2 YNFKEQ. Study-level results: Near-uniform donor sequencing depth was presumed by presence/absence analyses. A later analysis showed that HLA-associated TCR beta chains had undergone more clonal expansion than equally common others. In all likelihood, a cluster of highly shared sequence variants was a sequencing artifact. The analysis excluded some indistinguishable V segments, including TRBV6-2 and TRBV6-3.

Turning to this clone: Its antigen is unidentified. Germline is not matched at one junction end, which may reflect a read error.

The sequenced sample was PBMCs. The TCR sequence derives from a woman aged 60-75 years in good health and CMV-seropositive. The chain joins TRBV4-2 to TRBJ2-4, with TRBD2 identical over 7 bases. The CDR3 nucleotides are TGTGCCAGCAGCCAAGATTGGCTAGCGGTACACTTAGCCAAAAACAGTCAGTACTTC. Translation gives CASSQDWLAVHLAKNSQYF.